This is a list of T cell receptor beta chains from one sample in a study of early T cells in non-severe SARS-CoV-2 infection. TCRdb re-called the 5' RACE reads through MiXCR, storing one row per CDR3 protein. The data show some 46,000 distinct CDR3 sequences, with about 6% seen just once and less than 25% held by the top ten. The specimen was whole blood, collected at baseline. All receptors derive from an adult who was a healthcare worker with PCR-confirmed SARS-CoV-2 infection or an uninfected control (not recorded which). CDR3s include the opening cysteine and the closing phenylalanine or tryptophan. Each record gives: V gene, clone size, D gene, J gene, CDR3 protein, CDR3 DNA. D genes are given only for firm matches. The listing skips clone size in some rows; elsewhere it reads once, few, many or a size class.

>TRBV6-2/TRBV6-3|.|.|TRBJ2-5
CASSYGLVETQYF
TGTGCCAGCAGTTACGGCCTAGTAGAGACCCAGTACTTC
>TRBV25-1|many|.|TRBJ2-1
CASSGLGGHNEQFF
TGTGCCAGCAGTGGGCTAGGGGGGCACAATGAGCAGTTCTTC
>TRBV27|few|TRBD2|TRBJ2-1
CASSVTSGSQGEQFF
TGTGCCAGCAGTGTAACTAGCGGGAGCCAGGGTGAGCAGTTCTTC
>TRBV10-3|few|.|TRBJ2-2
CAISDILTGRETGELFF
TGTGCCATCAGTGATATCCTGACAGGGAGGGAGACCGGGGAGCTGTTTTTT
>TRBV18|.|.|TRBJ2-5
CASSGGETQYF
TGTGCCAGCTCCGGAGGAGAGACCCAGTACTTC
>TRBV11-3|few|TRBD1|TRBJ2-2
CASSLGGGATGELFF
TGTGCCAGCAGCTTAGGAGGGGGCGCCACCGGGGAGCTGTTTTTT
>TRBV20-1|.|.|TRBJ1-2
CSARRAGGRESDYGYTF
TGCAGTGCTAGAAGGGCGGGGGGCAGAGAATCAGACTATGGCTACACCTTC
>TRBV5-1|many|.|TRBJ1-2
CASSLGDRSYYTF
TGCGCCAGCAGCTTGGGAGACAGGTCTTACTACACCTTC
>TRBV20-1|few|.|TRBJ1-1
CSARWRQRATEAFF
TGCAGTGCTAGGTGGCGGCAGAGAGCCACTGAAGCTTTCTTT
>TRBV5-1|.|.|TRBJ2-3
CASSYSSSTDTQYF
TGCGCCAGCAGCTACAGTTCTAGCACAGATACGCAGTATTTT
>TRBV9|.|.|TRBJ2-2
CASSVASGLGTGELFF
TGTGCCAGCAGCGTAGCGTCGGGTCTGGGGACCGGGGAGCTGTTTTTT
>TRBV6-5|many|.|TRBJ2-2
CASSQTRGTGELFF
TGTGCCAGCAGCCAAACCAGGGGCACCGGGGAGCTGTTTTTT
>TRBV7-2|.|.|TRBJ2-2
CASSLYSAGELFF
TGTGCCAGCAGCTTATACTCTGCCGGGGAGCTGTTTTTT
>TRBV15|.|.|TRBJ2-4
CATSRVRASSKNIQYF
TGTGCCACCAGCAGAGTCCGGGCCAGTTCCAAAAACATTCAGTACTTC
>TRBV6-5|many|.|TRBJ1-1
CASRKDSLDTEAFF
TGTGCCAGCAGAAAGGACAGCTTGGACACTGAAGCTTTCTTT
>TRBV20-1|.|.|TRBJ2-3
CSARGERYPYTDTQYF
TGCAGTGCTAGGGGGGAGCGGTATCCCTACACAGATACGCAGTATTTT
>TRBV7-6|.|TRBD2|TRBJ2-2
CASSPTSGNTGELFF
TGTGCCAGCAGCCCGACTAGCGGCAACACCGGGGAGCTGTTTTTT
>TRBV4-1|few|.|TRBJ2-3
CASSQAGSIAHSGTQYF
TGCGCCAGCAGCCAAGCGGGGAGTATCGCCCATTCAGGCACGCAGTATTTT
>TRBV28|many|.|TRBJ2-1
CASRSPRGGEQFF
TGTGCCAGCAGGTCTCCTCGGGGTGGTGAGCAGTTCTTC
>TRBV10-2|many|.|TRBJ2-2
CASSESYPVYNTGELFF
TGCGCCAGCAGTGAGTCTTATCCCGTCTACAACACCGGGGAGCTGTTTTTT
>TRBV6-1|many|.|TRBJ1-2
CASSVDRKGNGYTF
TGTGCCAGCAGTGTTGACCGCAAGGGAAATGGCTACACCTTC
>TRBV19|many|.|TRBJ1-5
CASSMDPFGNQPQHF
TGTGCCAGTAGTATGGACCCGTTCGGCAATCAGCCCCAGCATTTT
>TRBV7-2|few|.|TRBJ1-6
CASSFNSPLHF
TGTGCCAGCAGCTTTAATTCACCCCTCCACTTT